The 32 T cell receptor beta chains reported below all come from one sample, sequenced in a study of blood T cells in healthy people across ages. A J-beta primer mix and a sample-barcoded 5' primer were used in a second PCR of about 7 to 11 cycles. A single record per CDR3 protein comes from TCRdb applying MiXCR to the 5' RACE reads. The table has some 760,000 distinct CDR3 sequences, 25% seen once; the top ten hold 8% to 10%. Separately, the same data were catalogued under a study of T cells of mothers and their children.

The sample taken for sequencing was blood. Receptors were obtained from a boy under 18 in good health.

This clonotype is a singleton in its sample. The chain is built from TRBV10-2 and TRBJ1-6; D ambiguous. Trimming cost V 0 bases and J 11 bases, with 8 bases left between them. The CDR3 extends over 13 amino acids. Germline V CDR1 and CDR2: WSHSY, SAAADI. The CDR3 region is CASSESMGTPLHF. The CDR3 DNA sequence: TGCGCCAGCAGTGAGTCGATGGGTACACCCCTCCACTTT.

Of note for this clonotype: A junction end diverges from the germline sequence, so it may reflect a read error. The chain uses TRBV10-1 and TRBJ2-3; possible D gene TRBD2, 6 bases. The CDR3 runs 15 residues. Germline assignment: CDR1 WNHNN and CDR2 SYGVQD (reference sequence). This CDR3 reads CASSPFAGRPDTQYF. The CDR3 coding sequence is TGCGCCAGCAGTCCTTTCGCGGGGAGGCCAGACACGCAGTATTTT.

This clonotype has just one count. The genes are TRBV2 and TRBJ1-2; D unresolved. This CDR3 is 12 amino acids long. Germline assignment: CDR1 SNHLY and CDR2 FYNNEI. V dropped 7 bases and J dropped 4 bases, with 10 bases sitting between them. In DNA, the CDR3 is TGTGCCAGCACCGACAACCTCTATGGCTACACCTTC. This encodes CASTDNLYGYTF.

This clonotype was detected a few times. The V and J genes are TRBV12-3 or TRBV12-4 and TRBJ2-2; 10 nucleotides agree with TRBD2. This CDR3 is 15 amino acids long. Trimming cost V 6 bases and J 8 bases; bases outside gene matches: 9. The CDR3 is CASRGLAGGSGELFF. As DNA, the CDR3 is TGTGCCAGCAGGGGTTTAGCGGGGGGATCTGGGGAGCTGTTTTTT.

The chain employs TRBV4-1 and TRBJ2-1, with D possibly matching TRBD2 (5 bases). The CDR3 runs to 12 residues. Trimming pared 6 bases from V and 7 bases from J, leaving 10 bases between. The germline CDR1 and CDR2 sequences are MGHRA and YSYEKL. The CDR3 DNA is TGCGCCAGCAGGGACTGGGCGAATGAGCAGTTCTTC. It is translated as CASRDWANEQFF.

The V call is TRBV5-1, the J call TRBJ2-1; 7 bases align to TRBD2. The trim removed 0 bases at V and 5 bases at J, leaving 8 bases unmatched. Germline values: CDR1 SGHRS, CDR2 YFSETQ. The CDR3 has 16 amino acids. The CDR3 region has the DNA TGCGCCAGCAGCTTGGCAGGGACTACCAACAACAATGAGCAGTTCTTC. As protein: CASSLAGTTNNNEQFF.

The CDR3 DNA is TGTGCCAGCAGTATCATCCTCGGGCGGAATGAGCAGTTCTTC. It codes for CASSIILGRNEQFF. The rearrangement joins TRBV12-3 or TRBV12-4 to TRBJ2-1, with D hard to call. Trimming pared 5 bases from V and 7 bases from J, leaving 15 bases between. This CDR3 has 14 residues.

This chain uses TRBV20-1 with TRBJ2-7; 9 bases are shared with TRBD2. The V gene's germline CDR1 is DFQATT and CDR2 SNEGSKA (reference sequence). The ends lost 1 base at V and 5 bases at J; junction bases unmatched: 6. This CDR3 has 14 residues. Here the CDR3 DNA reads TGCAGTGCTAGAGCTGGGCTAGCGGGAAACGAGCAGTACTTC. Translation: CSARAGLAGNEQYF.

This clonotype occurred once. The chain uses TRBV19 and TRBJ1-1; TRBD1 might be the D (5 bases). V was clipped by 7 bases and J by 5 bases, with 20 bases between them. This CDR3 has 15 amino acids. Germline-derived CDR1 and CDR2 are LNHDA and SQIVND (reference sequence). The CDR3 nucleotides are TGTGCCAGTACGTTGGGGCAGGGCGGAGGTACTGAAGCTTTCTTT. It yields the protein CASTLGQGGGTEAFF.

CDR3 in amino acids: CASSWTGINTEAFF. CDR3 DNA sequence: TGTGCCAGCAGTTGGACAGGGATAAACACTGAAGCTTTCTTT. This chain joins TRBV28 and TRBJ1-1; 8 positions match TRBD1. Germline V CDR1 and CDR2: MDHEN, SYDVKM. This CDR3 contains 14 residues. Trimming took 4 bases from V and 2 from J; bases not matched to a gene: 3. Using reference TRBV28 and TRBJ1-1 for the parts outside the CDR3, the full variable domain is DVKVTQSSRYLVKRTGEKVFLECVQDMDHENMFWYRQDPGLGLRLIYFSYDVKMKEKGDIPEGYSVSREKKERFSLILESASTNQTSMYLCASSWTGINTEAFFGQGTRLTVV.

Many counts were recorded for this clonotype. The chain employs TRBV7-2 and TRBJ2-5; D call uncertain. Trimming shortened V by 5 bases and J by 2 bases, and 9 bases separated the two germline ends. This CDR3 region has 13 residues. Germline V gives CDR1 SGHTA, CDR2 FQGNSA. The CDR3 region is CASSRGPQETQYF. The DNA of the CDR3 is TGTGCCAGCAGCCGAGGCCCACAAGAGACCCAGTACTTC.

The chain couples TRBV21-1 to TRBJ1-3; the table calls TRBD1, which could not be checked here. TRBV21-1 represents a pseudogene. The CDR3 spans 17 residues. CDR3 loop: CASSVRTGVDSGNTIYF. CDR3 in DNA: TGTGCCAGCAGCGTTAGGACAGGGGTCGACTCTGGAAACACCATATATTTT.

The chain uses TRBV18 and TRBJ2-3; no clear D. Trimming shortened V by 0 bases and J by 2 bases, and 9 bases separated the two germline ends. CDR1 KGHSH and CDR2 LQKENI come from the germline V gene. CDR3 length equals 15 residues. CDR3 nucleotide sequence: TGTGCCAGCTCACCACCGGGCAGAACCACAGATACGCAGTATTTT. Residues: CASSPPGRTTDTQYF.

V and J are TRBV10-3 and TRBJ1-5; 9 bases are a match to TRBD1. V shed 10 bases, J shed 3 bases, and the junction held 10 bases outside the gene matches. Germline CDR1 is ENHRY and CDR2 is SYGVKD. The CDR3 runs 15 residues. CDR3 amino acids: CATAGTGSVNQPQHF. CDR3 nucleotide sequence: TGTGCCACCGCCGGGACAGGGTCTGTCAATCAGCCCCAGCATTTT.

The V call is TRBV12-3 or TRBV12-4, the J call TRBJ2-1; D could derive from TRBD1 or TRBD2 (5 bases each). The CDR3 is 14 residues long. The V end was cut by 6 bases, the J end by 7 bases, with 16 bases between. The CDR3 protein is CASRPRDVFNEQFF. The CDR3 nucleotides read TGTGCCAGCAGGCCACGGGACGTTTTTAATGAGCAGTTCTTC.

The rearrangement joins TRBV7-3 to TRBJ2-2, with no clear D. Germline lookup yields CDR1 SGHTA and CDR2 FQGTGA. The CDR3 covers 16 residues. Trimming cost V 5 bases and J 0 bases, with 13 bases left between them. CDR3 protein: CASSPFPPSNTGELFF. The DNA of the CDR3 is TGTGCCAGCAGCCCATTCCCGCCGTCGAACACCGGGGAGCTGTTTTTT.

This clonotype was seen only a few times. In DNA form, the CDR3 reads TGCAGTGCTAGAGTTAGTACAGTGCAGTACTTC. It yields the protein CSARVSTVQYF. J is TRBJ2-7 and V is TRBV20-1; D call uncertain. Germline V CDR1 and CDR2: DFQATT, SNEGSKA (reference sequence). V lost 1 base and J 9 bases, leaving 10 bases between the germline ends. This CDR3 has 11 residues.

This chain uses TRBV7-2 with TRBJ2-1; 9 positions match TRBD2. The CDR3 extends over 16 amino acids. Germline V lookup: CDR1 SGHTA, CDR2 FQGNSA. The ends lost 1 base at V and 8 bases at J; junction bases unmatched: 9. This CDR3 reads CASSLDGTSFLYEQFF. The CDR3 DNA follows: TGTGCCAGCAGCTTAGACGGGACTAGCTTTCTCTATGAGCAGTTCTTC.

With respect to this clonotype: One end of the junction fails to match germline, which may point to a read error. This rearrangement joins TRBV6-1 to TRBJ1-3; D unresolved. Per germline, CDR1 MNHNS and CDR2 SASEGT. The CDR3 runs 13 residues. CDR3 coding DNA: TGTGCCAGCAGTCCCCTAGGTGGAGACACCATATATTTT. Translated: CASSPLGGDTIYF.

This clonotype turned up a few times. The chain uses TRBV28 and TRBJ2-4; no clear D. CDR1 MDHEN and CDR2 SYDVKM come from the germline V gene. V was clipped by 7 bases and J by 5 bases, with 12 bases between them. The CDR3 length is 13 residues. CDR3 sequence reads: CASTLARQNIQYF. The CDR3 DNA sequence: TGTGCCAGCACCCTGGCCAGGCAAAACATTCAGTACTTC.

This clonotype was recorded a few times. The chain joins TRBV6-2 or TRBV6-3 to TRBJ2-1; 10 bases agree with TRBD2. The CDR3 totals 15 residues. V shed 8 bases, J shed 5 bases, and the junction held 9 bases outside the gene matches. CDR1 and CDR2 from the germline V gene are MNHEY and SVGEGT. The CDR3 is CASYLSGGINNEQFF. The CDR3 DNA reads TGTGCCAGCTACCTTAGCGGGGGGATCAACAATGAGCAGTTCTTC.

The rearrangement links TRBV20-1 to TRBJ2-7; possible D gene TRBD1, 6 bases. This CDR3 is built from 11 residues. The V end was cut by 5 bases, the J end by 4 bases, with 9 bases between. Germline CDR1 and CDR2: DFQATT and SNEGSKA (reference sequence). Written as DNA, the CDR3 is TGCAGTGCTTTGACAGGTTACGAGCAGTACTTC. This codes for CSALTGYEQYF.

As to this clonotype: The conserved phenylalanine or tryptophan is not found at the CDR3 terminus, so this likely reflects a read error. CDR3 nucleotide sequence: TGTGCCAGCTCACTCGCGGACGAGGGGTACAATGAGCAGTTCCTC. Translating it yields CASSLADEGYNEQFL. The rearrangement uses TRBV18 and TRBJ2-1; either TRBD1 or TRBD2 may fit D (5 bases each). Looked up from germline, CDR1 is KGHSH and CDR2 is LQKENI. V was shortened by 4 bases and J by 4 bases, with 14 bases between the two germline ends. The CDR3 is 15 amino acids.

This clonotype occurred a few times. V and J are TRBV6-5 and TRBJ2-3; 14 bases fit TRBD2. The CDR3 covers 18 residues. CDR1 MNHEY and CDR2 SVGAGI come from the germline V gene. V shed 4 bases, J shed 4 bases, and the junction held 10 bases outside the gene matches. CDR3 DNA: TGTGCCAGCAGTTCTCCGGGACTAGCGGGGGAAAAGGCAGATACGCAGTATTTT. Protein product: CASSSPGLAGEKADTQYF.

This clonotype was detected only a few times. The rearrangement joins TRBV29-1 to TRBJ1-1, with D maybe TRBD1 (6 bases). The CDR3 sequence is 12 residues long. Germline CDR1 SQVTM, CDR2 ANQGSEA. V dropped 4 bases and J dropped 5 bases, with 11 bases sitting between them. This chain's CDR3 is CSVVRGWTEAFF. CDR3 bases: TGCAGCGTTGTTAGGGGGTGGACTGAAGCTTTCTTT.

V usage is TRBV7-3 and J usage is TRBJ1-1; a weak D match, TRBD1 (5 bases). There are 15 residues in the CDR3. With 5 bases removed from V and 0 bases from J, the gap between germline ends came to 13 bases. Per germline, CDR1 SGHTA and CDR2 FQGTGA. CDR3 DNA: TGTGCCAGCAGCCCTCCAGGGAAAGTGAACACTGAAGCTTTCTTT. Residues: CASSPPGKVNTEAFF.

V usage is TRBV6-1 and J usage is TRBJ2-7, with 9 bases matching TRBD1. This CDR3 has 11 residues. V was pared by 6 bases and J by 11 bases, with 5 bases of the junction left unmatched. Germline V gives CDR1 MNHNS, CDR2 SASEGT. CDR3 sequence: CASRNWDREYF. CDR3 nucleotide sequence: TGTGCCAGCAGGAACTGGGACAGGGAGTACTTC.

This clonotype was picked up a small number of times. DNA for the CDR3: TGCAGCGTCCTTATAGCGGGAGCCCACTCCTACGAGCAGTACTTC. As protein: CSVLIAGAHSYEQYF. This chain links TRBV29-1 with TRBJ2-1; 9 bases are shared with TRBD2. The J call could be wrong; TRBJ2-7 is a better fit for the DNA end. This CDR3 region has 15 residues. Germline loops: CDR1 SQVTM, CDR2 ANQGSEA.

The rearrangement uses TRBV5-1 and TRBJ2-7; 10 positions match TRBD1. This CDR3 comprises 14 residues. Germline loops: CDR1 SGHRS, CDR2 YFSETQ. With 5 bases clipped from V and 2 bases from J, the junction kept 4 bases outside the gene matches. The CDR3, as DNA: TGCGCCAGCAGAGAAGGACAGGGGGCCTACGAGCAGTACTTC. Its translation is CASREGQGAYEQYF.

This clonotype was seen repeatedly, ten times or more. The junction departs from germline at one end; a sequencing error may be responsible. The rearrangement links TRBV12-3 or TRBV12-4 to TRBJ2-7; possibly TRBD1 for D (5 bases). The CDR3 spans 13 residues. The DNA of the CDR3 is TGTGCCAGCAGCTTAGGGGCCTCCTACGAGCAGTACTTC. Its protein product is CASSLGASYEQYF.

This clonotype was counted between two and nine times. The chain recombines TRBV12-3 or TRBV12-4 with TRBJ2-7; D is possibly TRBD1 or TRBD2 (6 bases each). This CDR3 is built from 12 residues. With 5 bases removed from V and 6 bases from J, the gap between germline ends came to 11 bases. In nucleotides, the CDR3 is TGTGCCAGCAGTCCCTGGGGGGCCGAGCAGTACTTC. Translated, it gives CASSPWGAEQYF.

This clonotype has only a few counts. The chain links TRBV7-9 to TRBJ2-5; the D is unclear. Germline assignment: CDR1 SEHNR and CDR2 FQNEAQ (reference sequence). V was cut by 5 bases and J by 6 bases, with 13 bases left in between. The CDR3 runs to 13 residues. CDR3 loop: CASSQDLRQTQYF. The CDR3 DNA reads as TGTGCCAGCAGCCAGGACCTTCGCCAGACCCAGTACTTC. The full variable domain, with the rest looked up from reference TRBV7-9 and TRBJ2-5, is DTGVSQNPRHKITKRGQNVTFRCDPISEHNRLYWYRQTLGQGPEFLTYFQNEAQLEKSRLLSDRFSAERPKGSFSTLEIQRTEQGDSAMYLCASSQDLRQTQYFGPGTRLLVL.